These T cell receptor beta chains were read from a single sample in a study of T cells after yellow fever vaccination. From the 5' RACE reads, TCRdb called clonotypes with MiXCR, one entry per CDR3 protein. Counted here are 110,000 to 150,000 distinct CDR3 sequences, approximately 6.6% occurring once; the ten biggest clones make up 0.5% to 0.65%. The sample consisted of CD4+ T cells sorted from PBMCs, taken 10 days after the yellow fever booster vaccination. These TCRs come from a man aged 25 to 45 who received the YFV17D yellow fever vaccine. CDR3s include the opening cysteine and the closing phenylalanine or tryptophan. The D gene is left open where the match is weak. Size tells how often a clone was seen (once, few, many) or the class of an expanded clone, and some rows leave it out.

J: TRBJ1-6; size: many; D: -; V: TRBV6-5; CDR3: CASSYSKSNSPLHF; DNA: TGTGCCAGCAGTTACTCGAAATCAAATTCACCCCTCCACTTT
J: TRBJ2-7; size: many; D: -; V: TRBV29-1; CDR3: CSVVLKGGINYEQYF; DNA: TGCAGCGTTGTCCTCAAAGGAGGGATCAATTACGAGCAGTACTTC
J: TRBJ2-7; size: many; D: TRBD2; V: TRBV7-2; CDR3: CASKIAGGPYEQYF; DNA: TGTGCCAGCAAAATAGCGGGAGGCCCCTACGAGCAGTACTTC
J: TRBJ1-5; size: -; D: -; V: TRBV7-9; CDR3: CASSPGLLCGQPQHF; DNA: TGTGCCAGCAGCCCCGGGCTCCTCTGCGGTCAGCCCCAGCATTTT
J: TRBJ2-5; size: many; D: -; V: TRBV7-9; CDR3: CASSARYQETQYF; DNA: TGTGCCAGCAGCGCCCGGTACCAAGAGACCCAGTACTTC
J: TRBJ2-2; size: many; D: TRBD1; V: TRBV11-3; CDR3: CASSQRTGGTGELFF; DNA: TGTGCCAGCAGCCAACGGACAGGGGGAACCGGGGAGCTGTTTTTT
J: TRBJ2-1; size: many; D: -; V: TRBV18; CDR3: CASQGGGSIGEQFF; DNA: TGTGCCAGCCAAGGAGGGGGTTCGATTGGTGAGCAGTTCTTC
J: TRBJ2-7; size: few; D: -; V: TRBV6-5; CDR3: CASSYSQGLGEQYF; DNA: TGTGCCAGCAGTTACTCGCAGGGGCTCGGCGAGCAGTACTTC
J: TRBJ2-3; size: -; D: TRBD2; V: TRBV5-1; CDR3: CASSSSAGGTDTQYF; DNA: TGCGCCAGCAGCTCCTCAGCGGGGGGCACAGATACGCAGTATTTT
J: TRBJ2-3; size: many; D: -; V: TRBV5-1; CDR3: CASSYSRGSGTDTQYF; DNA: TGCGCCAGCAGCTATAGCCGTGGTTCCGGCACAGATACGCAGTATTTT
J: TRBJ2-3; size: few; D: TRBD2; V: TRBV6-5; CDR3: CASSYLPTSPTDTQYF; DNA: TGTGCCAGCAGTTACCTCCCGACTAGCCCCACAGATACGCAGTATTTT
J: TRBJ2-1; size: many; D: TRBD1; V: TRBV4-3; CDR3: CASSQETGTADYEQFF; DNA: TGCGCCAGCAGCCAAGAGACGGGGACAGCGGATTATGAGCAGTTCTTC
J: TRBJ2-1; size: -; D: -; V: TRBV24-1; CDR3: CATSDPRSLQNEQFF; DNA: TGTGCCACCAGTGATCCTAGGAGTCTGCAGAATGAGCAGTTCTTC
J: TRBJ2-7; size: -; D: -; V: TRBV6-5; CDR3: CASSYGQKGYEQYF; DNA: TGTGCCAGCAGTTATGGACAAAAAGGCTACGAGCAGTACTTC
J: TRBJ2-2; size: few; D: -; V: TRBV25-1; CDR3: CASSALEGGELFF; DNA: TGTGCCAGCAGTGCCTTGGAGGGTGGGGAGCTGTTTTTT
J: TRBJ2-7; size: many; D: -; V: TRBV20-1; CDR3: CSAIRGTGAQYF; DNA: TGCAGTGCAATCAGGGGTACGGGTGCGCAGTACTTC
J: TRBJ2-3; size: many; D: -; V: TRBV4-3; CDR3: CASSQDGLAWVTQYF; DNA: TGCGCCAGCAGCCAAGATGGGCTAGCGTGGGTTACGCAGTATTTT
J: TRBJ1-2; size: many; D: -; V: TRBV29-1; CDR3: CSVVGDGYTF; DNA: TGCAGCGTTGTCGGGGATGGCTACACCTTC
J: TRBJ2-5; size: many; D: TRBD1; V: TRBV5-5; CDR3: CASSFGDMGQGETQYF; DNA: TGTGCCAGCAGCTTTGGTGATATGGGACAGGGAGAGACCCAGTACTTC
J: TRBJ2-1; size: many; D: TRBD2; V: TRBV18; CDR3: CASSPPGGSSYNEQFF; DNA: TGTGCCAGCTCACCTCCGGGGGGTAGCTCCTACAATGAGCAGTTCTTC
J: TRBJ2-3; size: many; D: -; V: TRBV9; CDR3: CASSASTDTQYF; DNA: TGTGCCAGCAGCGCGAGCACAGATACGCAGTATTTT
J: TRBJ2-3; size: many; D: TRBD2; V: TRBV5-1; CDR3: CASSLTSGGTDTQYF; DNA: TGCGCCAGCAGCCTAACTAGCGGGGGCACAGATACGCAGTATTTT
J: TRBJ1-1; size: many; D: -; V: TRBV10-3; CDR3: CAIRGGPGTEAFF; DNA: TGTGCCATCAGAGGGGGTCCGGGGACTGAAGCTTTCTTT
J: TRBJ2-7; size: many; D: -; V: TRBV5-1; CDR3: CASSFRTEQYF; DNA: TGCGCCAGCAGCTTCCGGACCGAGCAGTACTTC
J: TRBJ1-1; size: few; D: -; V: TRBV20-1; CDR3: CSARDWPPGGMNTEAFF; DNA: TGCAGTGCTAGAGATTGGCCTCCAGGCGGTATGAACACTGAAGCTTTCTTT
J: TRBJ2-7; size: few; D: -; V: TRBV20-1; CDR3: CSATDSGPTVGEQYF; DNA: TGCAGTGCTACAGATAGCGGACCGACAGTGGGCGAGCAGTACTTC